Listed here are 31 T cell receptor beta chains from one sample, sequenced in a study of blood T cell repertoires in COVID-19. The method was immunoSEQ multiplex PCR; TCRdb's version includes in-frame clones alone and lacks a portion of them. The top ten clones hold about 24% of a sample with more than 90,000 clones, roughly 80% of them seen once. Specimen: peripheral blood. The receptors were sampled from a human donor in a cohort sampled during active COVID-19.

This chain connects TRBV3-1 (or the pseudogene TRBV3-2) to TRBJ1-2; tentatively, D is TRBD1 (5 bases). Germline values: CDR1 LGHDT, CDR2 YNNKEL (reference sequence). Trimming removed 2 bases from V and 0 bases from J, with 16 bases in between. The CDR3 extends over 17 amino acids. The CDR3 loop is CASSQPGGLRANYGYTF. The CDR3 DNA follows: TGTGCCAGCAGCCAACCGGGGGGACTCCGAGCTAACTATGGCTACACCTTC.

The chain is built from TRBV7-9 and TRBJ2-7; 10 bases are a match to TRBD1. The germline CDR1 and CDR2 sequences are SEHNR and FQNEAQ (reference sequence). Trimming removed 8 bases from V and 5 bases from J; junction bases left unmatched: 12. The CDR3 sequence is 15 residues long. The CDR3 spells CASRPSGTGEDEQYF. The CDR3 DNA sequence: TGTGCCAGCCGACCCTCCGGGACAGGGGAGGACGAGCAGTACTTC.

This clone was detected a few times. Within the sample, other DNA sequences also encode this same CDR3. The V and J genes are TRBV11-2 and TRBJ1-6; D is unresolved. This CDR3 comprises 12 residues. Germline CDR1 reads SGHAT; CDR2 reads FQNNGV. The V end was cut by 5 bases, the J end by 7 bases, with 6 bases between. CDR3: CASSPGNSPLHF. In DNA, the CDR3 is TGTGCCAGCAGCCCCGGGAATTCACCCCTCCACTTT.

CDR3 coding DNA: TGTGCCAGCAGCCTTACCGGACAGGGGGGACGGAACACCATATATTTT. As protein: CASSLTGQGGRNTIYF. The chain couples TRBV28 to TRBJ1-3; 10 nucleotides match TRBD1. The junction had 12 bases not matched to a gene; V was cut back by 6 bases and J by 7 bases. This CDR3 is 16 amino acids long. Germline-derived CDR1 and CDR2 are MDHEN and SYDVKM.

The rearrangement links TRBV27 to TRBJ1-2; no clear D gene. V was shortened by 0 bases and J by 7 bases, with 12 bases between the two germline ends. The CDR3 is 14 residues long. Germline values: CDR1 MNHEY, CDR2 SMNVEV (reference sequence). CDR3 region: CASSLSGRDSGYTF. CDR3 bases: TGTGCCAGCAGTTTATCCGGACGGGATAGTGGCTACACCTTC.

The chain is built from TRBV11-2 and TRBJ2-1, with D possibly TRBD2 on 6 matching bases. This CDR3 has 14 residues. Germline CDR1 and CDR2: SGHAT and FQNNGV. Trimming removed 1 base at V and 10 bases at J, with 14 bases between. The CDR3 DNA is TGTGCCAGCAGCTTAGGGTATACTAGCCGAGAGCAGTTCTTC. Amino acids: CASSLGYTSREQFF.

This clone was detected once. This chain joins TRBV2 and TRBJ2-5; D is uncertain. This CDR3 contains 13 residues. The germline gives CDR1 SNHLY, CDR2 FYNNEI. V lost 6 bases and J 1 base, leaving 9 bases between the germline ends. The CDR3 coding sequence is TGTGCCAGCAGGAGGAGTGTCCAAGAGACCCAGTACTTC. As protein: CASRRSVQETQYF.

V is TRBV29-1 and J is TRBJ1-1, with D maybe TRBD1 (6 bases). The germline CDR1 and CDR2 sequences are SQVTM and ANQGSEA. Trimming left V 2 bases short and J 4 bases short, with 11 bases between. This CDR3 has 13 residues. CDR3 coding DNA: TGCAGCGTTGAAAAGGGAGGGGGCACTGAAGCTTTCTTT. It encodes CSVEKGGGTEAFF.

The chain is built from TRBV28 and TRBJ1-4; 8 bases are a match to TRBD1. This CDR3 region has 16 residues. The germline V gene encodes CDR1 MDHEN and CDR2 SYDVKM. With V trimmed by 1 base and J by 15 bases, 16 bases remained unmatched. The CDR3 nucleotides are TGTGCCAGCAGTTTATTAAATACAGGGGGGCGGGAAAAGATGTTTTTT. It is translated as CASSLLNTGGREKMFF.

The chain recombines TRBV18 with TRBJ2-7; 9 bases agree with TRBD1. CDR3 size: 19 residues. V was pared by 4 bases and J by 5 bases, with 21 bases of the junction left unmatched. The germline V gene has CDR1 KGHSH and CDR2 LQKENI. The CDR3 loop is CASSLGGEYKGTGTHEQYF. The CDR3 DNA reads as TGTGCCAGCTCACTAGGCGGAGAGTACAAAGGGACAGGGACTCACGAGCAGTACTTC.

The chain has TRBV6-5 and TRBJ2-2; D is ambiguous. The germline V gene has CDR1 MNHEY and CDR2 SVGAGI. This CDR3 contains 15 residues. Deletions cut 4 bases from V and 1 base from J, with 10 bases between. CDR3 sequence reads: CASSSNTLNTGELFF. CDR3 bases: TGTGCCAGCAGTTCAAACACGTTGAACACCGGGGAGCTGTTTTTT.

V usage is TRBV10-1 and J usage is TRBJ2-7; 12 positions agree with TRBD1. CDR1 and CDR2 from the germline V gene are WNHNN and SYGVQD (reference sequence). Trimming took 0 bases from V and 2 from J; bases not matched to a gene: 2. CDR3 length equals 16 residues. The CDR3 reads CASSESRDRGPYEQYF. CDR3 nucleotides: TGCGCCAGCAGTGAGTCCCGGGACAGGGGGCCCTACGAGCAGTACTTC.

This clone was observed a single time. V gene TRBV5-1 combines with J gene TRBJ2-1; 9 bases agree with TRBD1. The CDR3 extends over 14 amino acids. Per the germline V gene, CDR1 is SGHRS and CDR2 is YFSETQ. Trimming cost V 2 bases and J 7 bases; bases outside gene matches: 4. The CDR3 reads CASSFGQGINEQFF. In DNA, the CDR3 is TGCGCCAGCAGCTTTGGACAGGGGATTAATGAGCAGTTCTTC.

This clone was observed a few times. The chain uses TRBV10-3 and TRBJ2-1; 8 bases map to TRBD2. The CDR3 is made up of 17 amino acids. Germline values: CDR1 ENHRY, CDR2 SYGVKD. With 4 bases clipped from V and 3 bases from J, the junction kept 11 bases outside the gene matches. CDR3 protein: CAISVSAGGAGYNEQFF. For the CDR3, the DNA is TGTGCCATCAGTGTAAGCGCCGGGGGGGCCGGCTACAATGAGCAGTTCTTC.

J is TRBJ2-5 and V is TRBV19; 12 nucleotides align to TRBD2. The J segment lost 5 bases and the V segment lost 7 bases, leaving 11 bases of the junction unmatched. The germline gives CDR1 LNHDA, CDR2 SQIVND (reference sequence). The CDR3 is made up of 16 amino acids. CDR3 DNA sequence: TGTGCCAGTAAAACGACTAGCGGGAGTCATGGGGAGACCCAGTACTTC. As protein: CASKTTSGSHGETQYF.

The V call is TRBV7-9, the J call TRBJ1-2, with 9 bases lining up with TRBD1. This CDR3 has 13 residues. Germline lookup yields CDR1 SEHNR and CDR2 FQNEAQ (reference sequence). The J segment lost 4 bases and the V segment lost 4 bases, leaving 1 base of the junction unmatched. This CDR3 is CASSSGQGYGYTF. CDR3 nucleotide sequence: TGTGCCAGCAGCTCGGGACAGGGCTATGGCTACACCTTC.

The chain uses TRBV24-1 and TRBJ2-1; 14 nucleotides match TRBD2. CDR3 length: 15 residues. Germline trimming cut 3 bases from V and 12 bases from J; bases unmatched to any gene: 6. Germline CDR1 and CDR2: KGHDR and SFDVKD. DNA for the CDR3: TGTGCCACCAGTGATCGCGGACTAGCGGGAGGAGGGCAGTTCTTC. Translating it yields CATSDRGLAGGGQFF.

The chain employs TRBV2 and TRBJ1-2; TRBD1 aligns across 9 bases. CDR1 is SNHLY, CDR2 FYNNEI, per germline. This CDR3 contains 14 residues. V was clipped by 6 bases and J by 8 bases; unmatched bases: 10. CDR3 region: CASSPPGQGFGYTF. The CDR3 DNA reads as TGTGCCAGCAGCCCACCGGGACAGGGTTTCGGCTACACCTTC.

The rearrangement links TRBV7-3 to TRBJ2-1; 11 bases match TRBD2. This CDR3 contains 15 residues. V lost 1 base to trimming and J lost 9 bases; unmatched junction nucleotides: 5. The germline V gene encodes CDR1 SGHTA and CDR2 FQGTGA. The CDR3 nucleotides are TGTGCCAGCAGCTTAATTAGCGGGGGGGCCAGTGAGCAGTTCTTC. Its translation: CASSLISGGASEQFF. Variable domain in full (rest from reference TRBV7-3 and TRBJ2-1): GAGVSQTPSNKVTEKGKYVELRCDPISGHTALYWYRQSLGQGPEFLIYFQGTGAADDSGLPNDRFFAVRPEGSVSTLKIQRTERGDSAVYLCASSLISGGASEQFFGPGTRLTVL.

The chain joins TRBV19 to TRBJ1-1, with 10 bases fitting TRBD1. Germline assignment: CDR1 LNHDA and CDR2 SQIVND (reference sequence). The CDR3 length is 15 residues. The V gene end was trimmed by 3 bases and the J gene end by 5 bases; junction bases not matched to a gene: 6. In DNA, the CDR3 is TGTGCCAGTAGTATTCGGACAGGGGGGGAAACTGAAGCTTTCTTT. This codes for CASSIRTGGETEAFF. Drawing the rest from reference TRBV19 and TRBJ1-1, the complete variable domain is DGGITQSPKYLFRKEGQNVTLSCEQNLNHDAMYWYRQDPGQGLRLIYYSQIVNDFQKGDIAEGYSVSREKKESFPLTVTSAQKNPTAFYLCASSIRTGGETEAFFGQGTRLTVV.

This clone was seen a single time. The chain carries TRBV15 and TRBJ2-6; D might be TRBD1 (5 bases). V lost 2 bases and J 4 bases, leaving 12 bases between the germline ends. CDR1 and CDR2 (germline): LNHNV, YYDKDF (reference sequence). The CDR3 has 16 amino acids. CDR3 protein: CATSRLEGAGANVLTF. The CDR3 DNA is TGTGCCACCAGCAGACTGGAAGGGGCGGGGGCCAACGTCCTGACTTTC.

This clone was counted once. The chain couples TRBV19 to TRBJ2-4; 9 bases map to TRBD1. CDR1 and CDR2 from the germline V gene are LNHDA and SQIVND (reference sequence). This CDR3 has 14 residues. Unmatched junction bases numbered 4, after V lost 5 bases and J lost 5 bases. The CDR3 reads CASSLWDRENIQYF. The CDR3 coding sequence is TGTGCCAGTAGTCTATGGGACAGGGAAAACATTCAGTACTTC.

This chain uses TRBV6-2 or TRBV6-3 with TRBJ2-7; 9 bases are shared with TRBD1. V lost 2 bases to trimming and J lost 2 bases; unmatched junction nucleotides: 7. The CDR3 sequence is 16 residues long. The germline V gene encodes CDR1 MNHEY and CDR2 SVGEGT. The CDR3: CASSYPPGQGTYEQYF. For the CDR3, the DNA is TGTGCCAGCAGTTACCCGCCGGGACAGGGTACCTACGAGCAGTACTTC.

The J gene is TRBJ1-1, the V gene TRBV6-2 or TRBV6-3; 12 bases agree with TRBD1. Germline V gives CDR1 MNHEY, CDR2 SVGEGT. The J segment lost 3 bases and the V segment lost 6 bases, leaving 5 bases of the junction unmatched. This CDR3 spans 15 amino acids. This CDR3 reads CASSPGTGGYTEAFF. CDR3 coding DNA: TGTGCCAGCAGCCCAGGGACAGGGGGCTACACTGAAGCTTTCTTT.

There are a few counts of this clone. The chain links TRBV7-9 to TRBJ2-7; 7 bases map to TRBD2. The length of the CDR3 is 14 residues. Germline CDR1 and CDR2: SEHNR and FQNEAQ (reference sequence). Trimming at V came to 2 bases and at J to 1 base, leaving 2 bases not matched to a gene. CDR3 in DNA: TGTGCCAGCAGCTTAACACTAGCGTCCTACGAGCAGTACTTC. Protein sequence: CASSLTLASYEQYF.

The chain recombines TRBV5-6 with TRBJ2-3; D is perhaps TRBD1 (5 bases). Trimming pared 0 bases from V and 0 bases from J, leaving 11 bases between. The CDR3 consists of 16 residues. Germline V lookup: CDR1 SGHDT, CDR2 YYEEEE. The CDR3: CASSLGPDSSTDTQYF. The CDR3 DNA reads as TGTGCCAGCAGCTTGGGCCCCGACAGCAGCACAGATACGCAGTATTTT.

The chain is built from TRBV3-1 (or the pseudogene TRBV3-2) and TRBJ2-5; TRBD2 matches at 16 bases. Germline V lookup: CDR1 LGHDT, CDR2 YNNKEL (reference sequence). The CDR3 loop spans 17 amino acids. V lost 4 bases, J lost 5 bases, and 7 bases stayed unmatched. The CDR3 DNA reads as TGTGCCAGCAGCCCGGGACTAGCGGGGGGGCAGGGGGAGACCCAGTACTTC. This translates into CASSPGLAGGQGETQYF.

The J gene is TRBJ2-5, the V gene TRBV19; 10 bases line up with TRBD1. The length of the CDR3 is 14 residues. The V gene's germline CDR1 is LNHDA and CDR2 SQIVND (reference sequence). With V trimmed by 10 bases and J by 4 bases, 9 bases remained unmatched. The DNA of the CDR3 is TGTGCCACCACGGACAGGGGGTTAGGAGAGACCCAGTACTTC. This sequence encodes CATTDRGLGETQYF.

This clone showed up just once. The chain uses TRBV9 and TRBJ2-5; 10 bases match TRBD1. In germline, CDR1 is SGDLS, CDR2 YYNGEE. With 5 bases clipped from V and 4 bases from J, the junction kept 8 bases outside the gene matches. The CDR3 is made up of 15 amino acids. The CDR3 region has the DNA TGTGCCAGCAGTCGGACAGGGGGGGAGGCAGAGACCCAGTACTTC. It encodes CASSRTGGEAETQYF.

V gene TRBV12-3 or TRBV12-4 combines with J gene TRBJ1-6; no definite D call. The CDR3 runs 11 residues. Between the trimmed V and J ends, which lost 6 bases and 14 bases, there was a span of 11 bases. The CDR3 region has the DNA TGTGCCAGCAGCCGCCCCGGGTCCCTCCACTTT. This codes for CASSRPGSLHF.

V is TRBV27 and J is TRBJ2-3, with D maybe TRBD2 (5 bases). The CDR3 sequence is 12 residues long. V was clipped by 5 bases and J by 9 bases, with 12 bases between them. Germline V gene data show CDR1 as MNHEY and CDR2 as SMNVEV (reference sequence). DNA for the CDR3: TGTGCCAGCAGTCCTCTACTAGGAACGCAGTATTTT. It is translated as CASSPLLGTQYF.